These 5 T cell receptor beta chains came from one sample sequenced in a study of graft-versus-host responses after intestinal transplantation. Profiling relied on immunoSEQ multiplex PCR, and the TCRdb table lists in-frame clones only, not all of them. The data hold 20,000 to 25,000 clones, with about two fifths observed a single time. With about 200,000 irradiated, violet-dye-labeled stimulator cells, about 200,000 CFSE-labeled responder cells were plated. Material: alloreactive CD8+ T cells from a mixed lymphocyte reaction culture, obtained before transplantation. Noted subset: CFSE-low proliferating T cells sorted from approximately 6-day pre-transplant mixed lymphocyte reaction (GvH or HvG direction). The receptor set was obtained from a human patient who was an organ donor for intestinal transplantation.

This clone was seen a handful of times. The chain recombines TRBV5-6 with TRBJ2-1; D unclear. The V end lost 0 bases, the J end lost 2 bases, and 9 bases lay between the germline ends. The CDR3 extends over 15 amino acids. In germline, CDR1 is SGHDT, CDR2 YYEEEE. CDR3 bases: TGTGCCAGCAGCTTGGAACCCCTCGCCTACAATGAGCAGTTCTTC. Protein sequence: CASSLEPLAYNEQFF.

This sequence joins TRBV15 and TRBJ2-1, with TRBD2 matching over 7 bases. CDR1 is LNHNV, CDR2 YYDKDF, per germline (reference sequence). V lost 8 bases and J lost 4; bases outside the gene matches: 14. The CDR3 totals 16 residues. The CDR3 bases are TGTGCCACCGAACTCGATAGGGAGGGCTCGTACAATGAGCAGTTCTTC. Translated, it gives CATELDREGSYNEQFF.

The chain couples TRBV4-1 to TRBJ2-1; 7 bases map to TRBD2. Germline CDR1 and CDR2: MGHRA and YSYEKL. The trim removed 3 bases at V and 4 bases at J, leaving 12 bases unmatched. The CDR3 has 17 amino acids. CDR3 coding DNA: TGCGCCAGCAGCCATCCCCACGGACCGGGGGGATACAATGAGCAGTTCTTC. Protein: CASSHPHGPGGYNEQFF.

This chain joins TRBV11-2 and TRBJ2-1, with 8 positions matching TRBD2. The CDR3 length is 18 residues. V shed 1 base, J shed 1 base, and the junction held 9 bases outside the gene matches. Per the germline V gene, CDR1 is SGHAT and CDR2 is FQNNGV. The DNA of the CDR3 is TGTGCCAGCAGCTTAGTGTCCCTAGCGGGTCCTTCCTACAATGAGCAGTTCTTC. Its protein product is CASSLVSLAGPSYNEQFF.

This chain uses TRBV7-8 with TRBJ2-1; 9 bases align to TRBD1. This CDR3 is built from 12 residues. V lost 1 base to trimming and J lost 13 bases; unmatched junction nucleotides: 2. Germline CDR1 is SGHVS and CDR2 is FQNEAQ. Here the CDR3 reads CASSLGTGVQFF. The CDR3 region has the DNA TGTGCCAGCAGCTTAGGGACAGGGGTCCAGTTCTTC.